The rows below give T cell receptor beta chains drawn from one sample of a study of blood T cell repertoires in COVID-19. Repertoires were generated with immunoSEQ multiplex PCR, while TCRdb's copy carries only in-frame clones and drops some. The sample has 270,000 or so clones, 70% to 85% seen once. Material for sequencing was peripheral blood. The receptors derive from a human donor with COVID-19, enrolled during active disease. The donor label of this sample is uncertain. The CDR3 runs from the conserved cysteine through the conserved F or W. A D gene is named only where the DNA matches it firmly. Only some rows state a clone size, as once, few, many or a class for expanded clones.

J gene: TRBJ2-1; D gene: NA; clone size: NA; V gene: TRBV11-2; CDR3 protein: CASSTDGLAYPDEQFF; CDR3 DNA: TGTGCCAGCAGCACGGACGGTCTAGCCTACCCAGATGAGCAGTTCTTC
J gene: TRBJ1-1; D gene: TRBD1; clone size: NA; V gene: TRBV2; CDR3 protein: CASKGPTGDTEAFF; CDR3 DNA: TGTGCCAGCAAAGGTCCGACAGGGGACACTGAAGCTTTCTTT
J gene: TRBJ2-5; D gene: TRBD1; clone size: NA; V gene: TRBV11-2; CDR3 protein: CASSLLTGTVETQYF; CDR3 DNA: TGTGCCAGCAGCCTGTTGACAGGGACGGTTGAGACCCAGTACTTC
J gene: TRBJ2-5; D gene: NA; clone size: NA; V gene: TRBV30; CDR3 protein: CAWSVHTRETQYF; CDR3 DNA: TGTGCCTGGAGTGTACATACGAGGGAGACCCAGTACTTC
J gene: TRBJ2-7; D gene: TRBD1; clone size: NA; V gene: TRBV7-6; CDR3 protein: CASSAGTGGKDEQYF; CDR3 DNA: TGTGCCAGCAGCGCGGGGACAGGGGGTAAGGACGAGCAGTACTTC
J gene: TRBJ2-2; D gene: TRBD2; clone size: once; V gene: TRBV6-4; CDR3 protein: CASSVLAGVNTGELFF; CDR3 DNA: TGTGCCAGCAGTGTTCTCGCGGGAGTTAACACCGGGGAGCTGTTTTTT
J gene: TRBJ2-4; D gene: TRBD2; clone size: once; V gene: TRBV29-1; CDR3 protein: CSAQRGVGNIQYF; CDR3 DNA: TGCAGCGCTCAGCGGGGGGTAGGAAACATTCAGTACTTC
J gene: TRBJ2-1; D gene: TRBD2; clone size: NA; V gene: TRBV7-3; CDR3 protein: CASSPSGNPSNEQFF; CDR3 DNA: TGTGCCAGCAGCCCGAGCGGGAACCCCTCCAATGAGCAGTTCTTC
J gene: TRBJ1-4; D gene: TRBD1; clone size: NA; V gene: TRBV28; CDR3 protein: CASSLTGGRDEKLFF; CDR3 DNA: TGTGCCAGCAGTCTAACAGGGGGCAGGGATGAAAAACTGTTTTTT
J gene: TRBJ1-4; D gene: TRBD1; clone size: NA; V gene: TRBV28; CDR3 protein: CASSLVRTGLEKLFF; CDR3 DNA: TGTGCCAGCAGTTTGGTCAGGACAGGACTGGAAAAACTGTTTTTT
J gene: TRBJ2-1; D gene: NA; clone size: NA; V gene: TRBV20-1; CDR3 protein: CSADGRGEQFF; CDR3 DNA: TGCAGTGCTGACGGCCGGGGAGAGCAGTTCTTC
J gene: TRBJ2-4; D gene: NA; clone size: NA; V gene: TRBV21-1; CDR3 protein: CASSKNQTGSAKNIQYF; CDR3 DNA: TGTGCCAGCAGCAAAAACCAAACAGGGTCGGCCAAAAACATTCAGTACTTC
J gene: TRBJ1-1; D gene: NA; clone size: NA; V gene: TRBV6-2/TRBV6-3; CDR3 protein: CASSWQGSTEAFF; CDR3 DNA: TGTGCCAGCAGTTGGCAAGGGAGCACTGAAGCTTTCTTT
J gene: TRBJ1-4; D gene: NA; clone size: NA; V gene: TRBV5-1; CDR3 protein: CASSPEVGANEKLFF; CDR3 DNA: TGCGCCAGCAGCCCAGAGGTAGGGGCTAATGAAAAACTGTTTTTT
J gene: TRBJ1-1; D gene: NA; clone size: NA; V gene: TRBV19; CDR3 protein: CASSSQGGIEAFF; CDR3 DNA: TGTGCCAGTAGTAGCCAGGGCGGGATAGAAGCTTTCTTT
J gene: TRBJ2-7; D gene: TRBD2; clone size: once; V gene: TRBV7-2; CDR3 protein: CASSPISLAVSGEQYF; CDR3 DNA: TGTGCCAGCAGCCCCATTAGCCTAGCGGTCTCGGGCGAGCAGTACTTC
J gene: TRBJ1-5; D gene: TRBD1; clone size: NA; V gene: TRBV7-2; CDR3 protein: CASSPSGQGVQPQHF; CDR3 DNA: TGTGCCAGCAGCCCAAGCGGACAGGGGGTTCAGCCCCAGCATTTT
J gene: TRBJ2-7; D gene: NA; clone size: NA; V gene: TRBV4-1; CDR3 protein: CASSQPRQGRDSYEQYF; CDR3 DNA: TGCGCCAGCAGCCAACCCAGACAGGGGAGGGACTCCTACGAGCAGTACTTC
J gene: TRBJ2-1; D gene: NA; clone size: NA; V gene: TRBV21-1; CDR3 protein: CASSSTEGALRNEQFF; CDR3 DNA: TGTGCCAGCAGCTCGACGGAGGGGGCCCTGAGAAATGAGCAGTTCTTC
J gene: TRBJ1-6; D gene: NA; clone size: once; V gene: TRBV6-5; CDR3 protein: CASSRQLPSPLHF; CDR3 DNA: TGTGCCAGCAGTCGACAGTTACCTTCACCCCTCCACTTT
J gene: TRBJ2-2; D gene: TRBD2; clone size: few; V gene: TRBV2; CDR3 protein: CASRAGLAGGAGELFF; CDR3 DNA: TGTGCCAGCAGGGCCGGACTAGCGGGAGGAGCCGGGGAGCTGTTTTTT
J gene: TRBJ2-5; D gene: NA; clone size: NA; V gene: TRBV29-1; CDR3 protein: CSVGGRGETQYF; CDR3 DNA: TGCAGCGTAGGCGGTCGGGGGGAGACCCAGTACTTC
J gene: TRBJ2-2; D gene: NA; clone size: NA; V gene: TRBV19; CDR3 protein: CASSRRQVGNTGELFF; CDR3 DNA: TGTGCCAGTAGCCGACGACAGGTAGGAAACACCGGGGAGCTGTTTTTT
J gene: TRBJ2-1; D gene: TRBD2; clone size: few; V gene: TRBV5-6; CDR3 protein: CASSLGAGGSYNEQFF; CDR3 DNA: TGTGCCAGCAGCTTGGGAGCGGGGGGCTCCTACAATGAGCAGTTCTTC
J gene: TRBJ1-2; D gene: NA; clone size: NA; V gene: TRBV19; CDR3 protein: CASSSLSIYGYTF; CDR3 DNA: TGTGCCAGTAGTTCCCTGAGTATCTATGGCTACACCTTC
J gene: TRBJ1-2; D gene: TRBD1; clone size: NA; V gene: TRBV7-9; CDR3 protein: CASSRTGTNYGYTF; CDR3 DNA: TGTGCCAGCAGTAGGACAGGAACCAACTATGGCTACACCTTC
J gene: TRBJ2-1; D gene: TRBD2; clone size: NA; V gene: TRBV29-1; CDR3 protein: CSVVAGTSGFNNEQFF; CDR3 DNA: TGCAGCGTTGTAGCAGGGACTAGCGGGTTTAACAATGAGCAGTTCTTC
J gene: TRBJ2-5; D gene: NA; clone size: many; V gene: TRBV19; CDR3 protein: CASSVRGSETQYF; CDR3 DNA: TGTGCCAGTAGTGTTCGGGGGAGCGAGACCCAGTACTTC
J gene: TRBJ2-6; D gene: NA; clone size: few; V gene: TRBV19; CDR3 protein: CASSRVPPGANVLTF; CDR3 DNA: TGTGCCAGTAGTCGGGTACCTCCTGGGGCCAACGTCCTGACTTTC
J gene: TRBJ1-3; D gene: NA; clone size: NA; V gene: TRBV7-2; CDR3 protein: CASSIRVLPGNTIYF; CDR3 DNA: TGTGCCAGCAGTATCAGGGTGCTACCTGGAAACACCATATATTTT
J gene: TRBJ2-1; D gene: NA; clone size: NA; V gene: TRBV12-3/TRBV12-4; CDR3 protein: CASSQQGAQFF; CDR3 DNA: TGTGCCAGCAGCCAACAGGGCGCGCAGTTCTTC
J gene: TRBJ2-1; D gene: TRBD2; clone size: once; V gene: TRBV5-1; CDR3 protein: CASSAVVAGFYNEQFF; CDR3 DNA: TGCGCCAGCAGCGCCGTTGTAGCGGGATTCTACAATGAGCAGTTCTTC
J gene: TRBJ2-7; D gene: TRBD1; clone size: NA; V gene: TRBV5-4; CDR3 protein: CASSGDVDRAGQYF; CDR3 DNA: TGTGCCAGCAGCGGGGATGTGGACAGGGCAGGGCAGTACTTC
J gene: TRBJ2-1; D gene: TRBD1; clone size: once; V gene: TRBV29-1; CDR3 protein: CSVDVTGGNEQFF; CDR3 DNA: TGCAGCGTTGACGTGACAGGGGGAAATGAGCAGTTCTTC
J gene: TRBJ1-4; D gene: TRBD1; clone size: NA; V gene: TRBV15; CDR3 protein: CATSRGGVQGADNEKLFF; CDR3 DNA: TGTGCCACCAGCAGAGGGGGTGTACAGGGGGCAGATAATGAAAAACTGTTTTTT
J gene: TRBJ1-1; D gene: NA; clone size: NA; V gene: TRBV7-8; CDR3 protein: CASSRSTGKAFF; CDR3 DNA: TGTGCCAGCAGCCGGAGCACAGGGAAAGCTTTCTTT
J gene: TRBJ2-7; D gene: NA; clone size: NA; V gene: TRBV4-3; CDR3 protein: CASSQVLSSSYEQYF; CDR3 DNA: TGCGCCAGCAGCCAAGTTCTTAGCTCATCCTACGAGCAGTACTTC
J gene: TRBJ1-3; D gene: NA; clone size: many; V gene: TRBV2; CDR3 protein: CASSQGSNGNTIYF; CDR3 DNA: TGTGCCAGCAGTCAGGGGTCCAATGGAAACACCATATATTTT
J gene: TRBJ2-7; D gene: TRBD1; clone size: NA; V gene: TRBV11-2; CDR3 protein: CASSWTGERPYEQYF; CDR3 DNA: TGTGCCAGCAGCTGGACAGGGGAGAGGCCCTACGAGCAGTACTTC
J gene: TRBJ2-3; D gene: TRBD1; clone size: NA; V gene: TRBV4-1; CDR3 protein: CASSHGTAVTDTQYF; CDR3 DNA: TGCGCCAGCAGCCACGGGACAGCCGTCACAGATACGCAGTATTTT
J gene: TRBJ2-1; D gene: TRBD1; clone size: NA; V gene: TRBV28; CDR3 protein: CASSPNTGEAYNEQFF; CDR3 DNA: TGTGCCAGCAGTCCCAATACAGGGGAAGCTTACAATGAGCAGTTCTTC
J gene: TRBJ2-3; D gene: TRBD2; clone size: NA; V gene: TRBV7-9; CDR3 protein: CASVPIAGGPSYF; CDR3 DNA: TGTGCCAGCGTACCCATAGCGGGAGGGCCTTCTTATTTT
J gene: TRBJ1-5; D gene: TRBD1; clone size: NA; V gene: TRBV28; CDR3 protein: CASSPDRGKWSQHF; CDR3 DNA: TGTGCCAGCAGCCCGGACAGGGGGAAGTGGTCCCAGCATTTT
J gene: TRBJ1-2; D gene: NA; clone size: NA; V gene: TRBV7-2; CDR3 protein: CASGAYPLNYGYTF; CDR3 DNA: TGTGCCAGCGGAGCCTACCCCCTTAACTATGGCTACACCTTC
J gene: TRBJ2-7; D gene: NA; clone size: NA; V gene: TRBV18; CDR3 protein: CASSPPTGAYEQYF; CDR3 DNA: TGTGCCAGCTCACCACCGACGGGTGCCTACGAGCAGTACTTC
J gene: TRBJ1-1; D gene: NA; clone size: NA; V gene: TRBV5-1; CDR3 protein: CASSSSRVSDTEAFF; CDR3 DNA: TGCGCCAGCAGCTCGAGCCGGGTTTCGGACACTGAAGCTTTCTTT
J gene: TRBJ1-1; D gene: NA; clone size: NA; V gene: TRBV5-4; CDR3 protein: CASSLDWSSAFF; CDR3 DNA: TGTGCCAGCAGCTTGGACTGGAGCTCGGCTTTCTTT
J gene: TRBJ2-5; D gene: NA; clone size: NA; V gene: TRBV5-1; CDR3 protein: CASSSIRGETQYF; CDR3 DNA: TGCGCCAGCAGTTCTATCAGGGGAGAGACCCAGTACTTC
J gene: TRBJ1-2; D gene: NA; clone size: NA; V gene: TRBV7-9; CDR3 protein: CASTSGGHDYGYTF; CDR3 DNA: TGTGCCAGCACCTCGGGAGGGCACGACTATGGCTACACCTTC
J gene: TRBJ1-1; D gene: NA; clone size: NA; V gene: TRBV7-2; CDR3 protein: CASSSSRNTEAFF; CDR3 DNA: TGTGCCAGCAGCTCGTCGAGGAACACTGAAGCTTTCTTT
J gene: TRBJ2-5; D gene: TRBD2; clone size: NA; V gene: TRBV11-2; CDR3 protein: CASSLQLAGETQYF; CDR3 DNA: TGTGCCAGCAGCCTACAACTAGCGGGCGAGACCCAGTACTTC
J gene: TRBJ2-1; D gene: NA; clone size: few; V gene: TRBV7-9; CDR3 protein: CASSYRGTTYNEQFF; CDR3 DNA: TGTGCCAGCAGCTACAGGGGGACTACCTACAATGAGCAGTTCTTC
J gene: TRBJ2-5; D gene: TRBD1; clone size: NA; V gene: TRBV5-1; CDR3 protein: CASSFWGQGEETQYF; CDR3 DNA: TGCGCCAGCAGCTTTTGGGGACAGGGGGAAGAGACCCAGTACTTC
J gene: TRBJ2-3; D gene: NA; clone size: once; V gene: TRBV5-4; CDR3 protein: CASSPRGPRSTDTQYF; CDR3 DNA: TGTGCCAGCAGTCCGCGGGGACCCCGAAGCACAGATACGCAGTATTTT
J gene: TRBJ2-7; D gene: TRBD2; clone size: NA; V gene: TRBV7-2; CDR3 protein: CASSLSWTSGRNEQYF; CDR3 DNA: TGTGCCAGCAGCTTATCCTGGACTAGCGGGAGGAACGAGCAGTACTTC
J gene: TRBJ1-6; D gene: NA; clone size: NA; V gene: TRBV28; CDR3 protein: CASSPLSGYNSPLHF; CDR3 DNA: TGTGCCAGCAGTCCCCTATCAGGGTATAATTCACCCCTCCACTTT
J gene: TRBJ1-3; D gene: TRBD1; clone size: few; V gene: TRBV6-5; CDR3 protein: CASSIQGLSGNTIYF; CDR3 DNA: TGTGCCAGCAGCATACAGGGGCTCTCTGGAAACACCATATATTTT
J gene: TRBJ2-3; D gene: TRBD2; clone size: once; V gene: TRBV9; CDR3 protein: CASSATDLAGPDTQYF; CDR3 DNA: TGTGCCAGCAGCGCCACTGACCTAGCGGGACCAGATACGCAGTATTTT
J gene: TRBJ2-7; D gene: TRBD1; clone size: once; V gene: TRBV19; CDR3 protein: CASSFDRDEQYF; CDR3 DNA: TGTGCCAGTAGTTTCGACAGGGACGAGCAGTACTTC